The 4 T cell receptor beta chains reported below all come from one sample, sequenced in a study of response to subunit inactivated influenza vaccine (dated 2018 in TCRdb). Libraries were made using RT-PCR. Sequencer: Illumina HiSeq 2500. The public reads were run again by TCRdb, first through fastp at Q25 and then through MiXCR, and only productive beta chains were kept. Rows are unified per CDR3 protein, each entry keeping the most common DNA and genes. The sample table records hundreds of thousands of distinct CDR3 sequences; approximately 15% of these occur just once. Of the sample, less than 9% is held by the ten largest clones. Specimen: PBMCs from blood, collected 14 to 15 days before vaccination. The receptors here all came from a middle-aged man who received an inactivated influenza vaccine. Donor details come from another sample of the same person, matched by shared clones.

There are a few counts of this clonotype. The chain has TRBV5-1 and TRBJ2-7; tentatively, D is TRBD2 (6 bases). V was cut by 6 bases and J by 0 bases, with 10 bases left in between. The CDR3 has 13 residues. Per the germline V gene, CDR1 is SGHRS and CDR2 is YFSETQ. This CDR3 is CASTDGSSYEQYF. The CDR3 DNA is TGCGCCAGCACGGACGGGAGCTCCTACGAGCAGTACTTC.

The V call is TRBV6-6, the J call TRBJ2-7, with no clear D. The CDR3 runs to 11 residues. Germline-derived CDR1 and CDR2 are MNHNY and SVGAGI (reference sequence). V was cut by 7 bases and J by 2 bases, with 6 bases left in between. The DNA of the CDR3 is TGTGCCAGCACCGACACCTACGAGCAGTACTTC. Its translation: CASTDTYEQYF.

This clonotype came up a few times. This rearrangement joins TRBV20-1 to TRBJ1-5, with 7 nucleotides matching TRBD1. This CDR3 is built from 13 residues. V shed 3 bases and J 7 bases; nucleotides not matched to a gene: 6. The V gene's germline CDR1 is DFQATT and CDR2 SNEGSKA (reference sequence). The CDR3 sequence is CSASTTGEQPQHF. CDR3 in DNA: TGCAGTGCTAGCACAACAGGGGAACAGCCCCAGCATTTT.

This clonotype was counted between two and nine times. This chain connects TRBV6-1 to TRBJ2-3; 9 positions agree with TRBD2. Germline V gene lookup returns CDR1 MNHNS and CDR2 SASEGT. This CDR3 is built from 15 residues. V shed 7 bases and J 0 bases; nucleotides not matched to a gene: 5. The CDR3 is CASKTGTSSTDTQYF. The CDR3 coding sequence is TGTGCCAGCAAGACCGGGACTAGCAGCACAGATACGCAGTATTTT.